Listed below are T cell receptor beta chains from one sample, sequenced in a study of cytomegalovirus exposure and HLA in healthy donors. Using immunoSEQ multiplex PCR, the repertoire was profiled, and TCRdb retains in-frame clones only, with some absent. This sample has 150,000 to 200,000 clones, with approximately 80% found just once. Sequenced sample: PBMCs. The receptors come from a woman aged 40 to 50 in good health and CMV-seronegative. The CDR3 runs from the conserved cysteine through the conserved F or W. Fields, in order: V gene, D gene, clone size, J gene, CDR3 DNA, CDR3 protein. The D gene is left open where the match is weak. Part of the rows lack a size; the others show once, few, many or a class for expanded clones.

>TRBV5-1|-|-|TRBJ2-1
TGCGCCAGCCCTCTCGGGGGCAATGAGCAGTTCTTC
CASPLGGNEQFF
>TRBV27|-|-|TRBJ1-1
TGTGCCAGCAGTTTGGGAGTCAGCACTGAAGCTTTCTTT
CASSLGVSTEAFF
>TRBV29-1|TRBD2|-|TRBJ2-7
TGCAGCGTTGATGAGCGGGGGACCTACGAGCAGTACTTC
CSVDERGTYEQYF
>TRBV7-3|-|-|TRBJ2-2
TGTGCCAGCAGCTTAGTTGCGGGAAACACCGGGGAGCTGTTTTTT
CASSLVAGNTGELFF
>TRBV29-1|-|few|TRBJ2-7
TGCAGCGTTGAAGAGGGGGCGCGGGCCTACGAGCAGTACTTC
CSVEEGARAYEQYF
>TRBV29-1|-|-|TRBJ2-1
TGCAGCGTGAACACCTACAATGAGCAGTTCTTC
CSVNTYNEQFF
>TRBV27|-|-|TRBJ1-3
TGTGCCAGCAGTTATAGGGGCCACTCTGGAAACACCATATATTTT
CASSYRGHSGNTIYF
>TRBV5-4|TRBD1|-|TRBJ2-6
TGTGCCAGCAGCTTGGACAGGGGGCAAGGGGCCAACGTCCTGACTTTC
CASSLDRGQGANVLTF
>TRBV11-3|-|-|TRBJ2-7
TGTGCCAGCAGCTTAGGTGGCAGCTACGAGCAGTACTTC
CASSLGGSYEQYF
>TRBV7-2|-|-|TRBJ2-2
TGTGCCAGCAGCTTATTCGAACTAGCGAACACCGGGGAGCTGTTTTTT
CASSLFELANTGELFF
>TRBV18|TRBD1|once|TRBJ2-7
TGTGCCAGCTCACCGGGGACAGCAAATACCTACGAGCAGTACTTC
CASSPGTANTYEQYF
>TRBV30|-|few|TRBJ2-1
TGTGCCTGGAGAGGGGATGGGTTCTACAATGAGCAGTTCTTC
CAWRGDGFYNEQFF
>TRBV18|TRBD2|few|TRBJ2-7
TGTGCCAGCTCACCAGGGGCCAGCGGGGCCTACGAGCAGTACTTC
CASSPGASGAYEQYF
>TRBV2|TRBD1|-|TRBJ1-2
TGTGCCAGCAGACCCGGGACAGGGGGCGGCTACACCTTC
CASRPGTGGGYTF
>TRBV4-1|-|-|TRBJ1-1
TGCGCCAGCAGCCCACCTACCCAGGGGAACACTGAAGCTTTCTTT
CASSPPTQGNTEAFF
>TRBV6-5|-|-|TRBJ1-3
TGTGCCAGCAGTTACTCGTTCGTTTCTGGAAACACCATATATTTT
CASSYSFVSGNTIYF
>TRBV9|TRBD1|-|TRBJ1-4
TGTGCCAGCAGCTCCCGGACAGGGGATAATGAAAAACTGTTTTTT
CASSSRTGDNEKLFF
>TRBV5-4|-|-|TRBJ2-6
TGTGCCAGCAGCTTGTACAGCTCTGGGGCCAACGTCCTGACTTTC
CASSLYSSGANVLTF
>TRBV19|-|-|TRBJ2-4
TGTGCCAGTAGTATAGCCGGGACCAAAAACATTCAGTACTTC
CASSIAGTKNIQYF
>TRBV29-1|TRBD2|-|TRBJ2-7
TGCAGCGTTGACAAACGAGCGAGTGTCCGGACTAGCGTCCCCTACGAGCAGTACTTC
CSVDKRASVRTSVPYEQYF
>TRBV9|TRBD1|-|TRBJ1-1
TGTGCCAGCAGCGCAGACAGGGGGCGCCCGAACACTGAAGCTTTCTTT
CASSADRGRPNTEAFF
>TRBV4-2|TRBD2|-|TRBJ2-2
TGTGCCAGCAGCCTGGCCTATGGGGCGGGAGTTAACACCGGGGAGCTGTTTTTT
CASSLAYGAGVNTGELFF
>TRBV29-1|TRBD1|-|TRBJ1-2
TGCAGCGGGGGGGACAGAAACTATGGCTACACCTTC
CSGGDRNYGYTF
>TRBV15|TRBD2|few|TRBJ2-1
TGTGCCACCAGCACCTTTACTAGCGGGAGTGGGGCCAGCCGGTTCTTC
CATSTFTSGSGASRFF
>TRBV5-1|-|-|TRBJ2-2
TGCGCCAGCAGCTTGGGCGCCGGGGAGCTGTTTTTT
CASSLGAGELFF
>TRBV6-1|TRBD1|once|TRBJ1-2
TGTGCCAGCAGTGAAGCGACAGGGCAGATGGGCTACACCTTC
CASSEATGQMGYTF
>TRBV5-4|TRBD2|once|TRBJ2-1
TGTGCCAGCAATGGTAGGAGGGCGGGGGGGGGTAATGAGCAGTTCTTC
CASNGRRAGGGNEQFF
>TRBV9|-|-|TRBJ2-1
TGTGCCAGCAGCGTAGAGCTAGCGCGACCCAATGAGCAGTTCTTC
CASSVELARPNEQFF
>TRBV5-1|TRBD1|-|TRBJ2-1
TGCGCCAGCAGCTTGGACGGACAGGGCACGGTTGATGAGCAGTTCTTC
CASSLDGQGTVDEQFF
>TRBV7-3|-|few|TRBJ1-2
TGTGCCAGCAGTCAACAGGCGACGACATATGGCTACACCTTC
CASSQQATTYGYTF
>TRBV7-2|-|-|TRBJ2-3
TGTGCCAGCAGCCCGGTCTTATTGGCAGATACGCAGTATTTT
CASSPVLLADTQYF
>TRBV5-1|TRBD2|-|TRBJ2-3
TGCGCCAGCAGACCCAGCGGGATCGGCACAGATACGCAGTATTTT
CASRPSGIGTDTQYF
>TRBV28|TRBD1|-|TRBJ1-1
TGTGCCAGCAGTTACACGACAGGGGAAGCTTTCTTT
CASSYTTGEAFF
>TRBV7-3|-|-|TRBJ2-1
TGTGCCAGCAGCGCTTACAGGGAACCTCCCTACAATGAGCAGTTCTTC
CASSAYREPPYNEQFF
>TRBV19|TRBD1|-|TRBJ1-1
TGTGCCAGTAGTATCATAGCCGGGACAGGGTTGAACACTGAAGCTTTCTTT
CASSIIAGTGLNTEAFF
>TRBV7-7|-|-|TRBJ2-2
TGTGCCCTCAGGGGGGATACCGGGGAGCTGTTTTTT
CALRGDTGELFF
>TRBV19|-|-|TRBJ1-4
TGTGCCAGTAGTACCGGAGAACATAATGAAAAACTGTTTTTT
CASSTGEHNEKLFF
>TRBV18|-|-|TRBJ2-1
TGTGCCAGCTCACAGGGAGGGGGCTCCTACAATGAGCAGTTCTTC
CASSQGGGSYNEQFF
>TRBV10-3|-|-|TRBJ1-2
TGTGCCATCACTGATGGCTACACCTTC
CAITDGYTF
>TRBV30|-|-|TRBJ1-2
TGTGCCTGGAGTGTGAAGGAGTTCGGCTACACCTTC
CAWSVKEFGYTF
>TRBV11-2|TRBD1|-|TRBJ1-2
TGTGCCAGCAGCAATCCGGACAGGGTATATGGCTACACCTTC
CASSNPDRVYGYTF
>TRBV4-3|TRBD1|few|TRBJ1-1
TGCGCCAGCAGCCAAGACAGGGGGCCGACTGAAGCTTTCTTT
CASSQDRGPTEAFF
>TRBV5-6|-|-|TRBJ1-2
TGTGCCAGCAGCTTGGCAGGCGGGCCTGGCTACACCTTC
CASSLAGGPGYTF
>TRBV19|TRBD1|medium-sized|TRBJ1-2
TGTGCCAGTAGTACCGGACAGGGGGCAGGAGGCTACACCTTC
CASSTGQGAGGYTF
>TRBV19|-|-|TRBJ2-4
TGTGCCAGTAGCCCTTGGACTTACCCAAACATTCAGTACTTC
CASSPWTYPNIQYF
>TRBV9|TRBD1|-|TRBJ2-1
TGTGCCAGCAGCGTGGGGACAGGGATCAATGAGCAGTTCTTC
CASSVGTGINEQFF
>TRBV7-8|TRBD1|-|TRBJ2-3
TGTGCCAGCAGCTTTGGACAGGGGCCTAGTCCATCTAGCACAGATACGCAGTATTTT
CASSFGQGPSPSSTDTQYF
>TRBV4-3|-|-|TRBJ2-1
TGCGCCAGCAGTCTCCGGACTACCTACAATGAGCAGTTCTTC
CASSLRTTYNEQFF
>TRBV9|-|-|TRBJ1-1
TGTGCCAGCAGCGTAGTGGGGGACTTGAACACTGAAGCTTTCTTT
CASSVVGDLNTEAFF
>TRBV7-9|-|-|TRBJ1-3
TGTGCCAGCAATCCTGGGGGACACACATATTTT
CASNPGGHTYF